The next 32 T cell receptor beta chains were all read from a single sample in a study of cytomegalovirus exposure and HLA in healthy donors. Assay: immunoSEQ multiplex PCR; the TCRdb copy retains only in-frame clones and omits some. The data show approximately 41,000 clones, approximately 92% seen once. Sequences were obtained from PBMCs. The receptors originated from a man between 18 and 35 years old in good health and CMV-seronegative.

By share, this clone ranks as medium-sized. The chain uses TRBV6-1 and TRBJ2-3; 12 positions agree with TRBD2. This CDR3 comprises 16 residues. With 0 bases clipped from V and 4 bases from J, the junction kept 2 bases outside the gene matches. Germline CDR1 is MNHNS and CDR2 is SASEGT. The CDR3 reads CASSEALAGGPDTQYF. CDR3 bases: TGTGCCAGCAGTGAAGCGCTAGCGGGGGGGCCAGATACGCAGTATTTT.

This rearrangement joins TRBV5-4 to TRBJ1-1; D unresolved. The CDR3 is 13 amino acids. Between the trimmed V and J ends, which lost 1 base and 8 bases, there was a span of 12 bases. Looked up from germline, CDR1 is SGHNT and CDR2 is YYREEE (reference sequence). CDR3 amino acids: CASSLRTWEEAFF. CDR3 DNA: TGTGCCAGCAGCTTGCGTACCTGGGAGGAAGCTTTCTTT.

The rearrangement joins TRBV11-2 to TRBJ2-5; the D gene is possibly TRBD2 (6 bases). The CDR3 runs to 14 residues. Germline V gene data show CDR1 as SGHAT and CDR2 as FQNNGV. V gave up 2 bases and J gave up 4 bases, with 11 bases separating them. The CDR3 DNA reads as TGTGCCAGCAGCTTATCCGGGGGAAGAGAGACCCAGTACTTC. Translating it yields CASSLSGGRETQYF. Supplemented by reference TRBV11-2 and TRBJ2-5, the full variable domain reads EAGVAQSPRYKIIEKRQSVAFWCNPISGHATLYWYQQILGQGPKLLIQFQNNGVVDDSQLPKDRFSAERLKGVDSTLKIQPAKLEDSAVYLCASSLSGGRETQYFGPGTRLLVL.

The chain carries TRBV2 and TRBJ1-4; possible D gene TRBD1, 5 bases. V lost 6 bases and J lost 0, with 11 bases in between. Germline CDR1 and CDR2: SNHLY and FYNNEI. The length of the CDR3 is 15 residues. DNA for the CDR3: TGTGCCAGCAGGCGCAGGGTCGCAACTAATGAAAAACTGTTTTTT. Its translation: CASRRRVATNEKLFF.

This rearrangement joins TRBV19 to TRBJ2-1; 9 bases line up with TRBD2. J gave up 8 bases and V 3 bases, and 5 bases lay outside the gene matches. The CDR3 is 14 residues long. The germline CDR1 and CDR2 sequences are LNHDA and SQIVND (reference sequence). Here the CDR3 DNA reads TGTGCCAGTAGTATTAGCGGGAGTTTGGATGAGCAGTTCTTC. Translating it yields CASSISGSLDEQFF.

The chain employs TRBV15 and TRBJ1-2; TRBD1 is a possible D gene (6 bases). Trimming shortened V by 0 bases and J by 7 bases, and 18 bases separated the two germline ends. CDR1 LNHNV and CDR2 YYDKDF come from the germline V gene (reference sequence). The CDR3 is 16 residues long. Here the CDR3 DNA reads TGTGCCACCAGCAGAGATTCTACAGGGCCGGGGTTTGGCTACACCTTC. Its translation is CATSRDSTGPGFGYTF.

The rearrangement joins TRBV6-1 to TRBJ2-7; maybe TRBD1 (7 bases). Germline CDR1 reads MNHNS; CDR2 reads SASEGT. CDR3 length equals 14 residues. Trimming shortened V by 11 bases and J by 0 bases, and 17 bases separated the two germline ends. CDR3 nucleotide sequence: TGTGCCGCGAAGGGCGGGGACAGCTCCTACGAGCAGTACTTC. The encoded protein is CAAKGGDSSYEQYF.

The chain recombines TRBV9 with TRBJ2-3; D remains unclear. Per the germline V gene, CDR1 is SGDLS and CDR2 is YYNGEE. Trimming shortened V by 0 bases and J by 3 bases, and 11 bases separated the two germline ends. This CDR3 comprises 15 residues. CDR3 loop: CASSVGAVPTDTQYF. The CDR3 DNA reads as TGTGCCAGCAGCGTAGGGGCAGTTCCAACAGATACGCAGTATTTT.

The chain employs TRBV29-1 and TRBJ2-3; D is possibly TRBD1 (5 bases). The V gene lost 6 bases and the J gene lost 4 bases, with 11 bases spanning the gap. This CDR3 is 12 amino acids long. Per germline, CDR1 SQVTM and CDR2 ANQGSEA. This chain's CDR3 is CSVSPGSDTQYF. The CDR3 DNA follows: TGCAGCGTCTCTCCAGGGTCAGATACGCAGTATTTT.

This chain uses TRBV11-1 with TRBJ2-5, with 11 bases identical to TRBD2. Germline lookup yields CDR1 SGHAT and CDR2 FQDESV (reference sequence). V lost 3 bases, J lost 5 bases, and 5 bases stayed unmatched. The CDR3 is 15 residues long. Here the CDR3 reads CASSLASGGRETQYF. The CDR3 bases are TGTGCCAGCAGCTTGGCTAGCGGGGGGAGGGAGACCCAGTACTTC.

The gene calls are TRBV7-6 and TRBJ2-5; 8 bases are shared with TRBD2. The CDR3 length is 16 residues. Germline V gene lookup returns CDR1 SGHVS and CDR2 FNYEAQ. V shed 2 bases, J shed 4 bases, and the junction held 9 bases outside the gene matches. The CDR3 DNA sequence: TGTGCCAGCAGCTTACGGTCGGGGGGGAGTGGAGAGACCCAGTACTTC. As protein: CASSLRSGGSGETQYF.

The chain employs TRBV27 and TRBJ1-5, with 9 bases lining up with TRBD1. Trimming cost V 6 bases and J 7 bases; bases outside gene matches: 10. Germline loops: CDR1 MNHEY, CDR2 SMNVEV (reference sequence). CDR3 length: 15 amino acids. The CDR3 coding sequence is TGTGCCAGCAGCCTATCCAGACAGGGGGGACAGCCCCAGCATTTT. Translated, it gives CASSLSRQGGQPQHF.

The chain combines TRBV21-1 with TRBJ1-1. TRBV21-1 is an annotated pseudogene. The CDR3 totals 14 residues. The CDR3 sequence: CASSKPPMAGGSFF. The CDR3 DNA sequence: TGTGCCAGCAGCAAACCCCCCATGGCGGGGGGTTCTTTCTTT.

J is TRBJ2-1 and V is TRBV5-1; TRBD1 matches 9 bases. The CDR3 is 14 amino acids. CDR1 SGHRS and CDR2 YFSETQ come from the germline V gene. Trimming took 6 bases from V and 5 from J; bases not matched to a gene: 6. This CDR3 is CASNSDRGNNEQFF. The CDR3 nucleotides read TGCGCCAGCAACTCCGACAGGGGGAACAATGAGCAGTTCTTC.

The gene calls are TRBV6-6 and TRBJ2-7; 7 bases fit TRBD1. The CDR3 has 15 amino acids. CDR1 is MNHNY, CDR2 SVGAGI, per germline (reference sequence). V lost 6 bases, J lost 0 bases, and 8 bases stayed unmatched. CDR3: CASSTTGQSSYEQYF. The CDR3 DNA reads as TGTGCCAGCAGCACAACGGGACAGAGCTCCTACGAGCAGTACTTC.

The V and J genes are TRBV5-1 and TRBJ1-5; TRBD1 is a possible D gene (5 bases). The germline V gene has CDR1 SGHRS and CDR2 YFSETQ. CDR3 length equals 16 residues. The ends were cut back, 0 bases at V and 1 base at J, with 11 bases in the middle. Written as DNA, the CDR3 is TGCGCCAGCAGCTTGGAGGGGCCGGTGAGCAATCAGCCCCAGCATTTT. This encodes CASSLEGPVSNQPQHF.

By share of the sample, this clone is medium-sized (0.01 to 0.1%). The CDR3 bases are TGTGCCAGCAGTTTATCGGGACACTACGAGCAGTACTTC. Amino acid sequence: CASSLSGHYEQYF. The chain couples TRBV28 to TRBJ2-7, with D possibly matching TRBD1 (6 bases). V was trimmed by 1 base and J by 3 bases, leaving 7 bases between them. Germline CDR1 reads MDHEN; CDR2 reads SYDVKM. The CDR3 has 13 amino acids. The complete variable domain, with remaining parts taken from reference TRBV28 and TRBJ2-7, reads DVKVTQSSRYLVKRTGEKVFLECVQDMDHENMFWYRQDPGLGLRLIYFSYDVKMKEKGDIPEGYSVSREKKERFSLILESASTNQTSMYLCASSLSGHYEQYFGPGTRLTVT.

The CDR3, as DNA: TGTGCCAGCAGCTACCAAATACAAAGCTCCTACAATGAGCAGTTCTTC. Translating it yields CASSYQIQSSYNEQFF. The J gene is TRBJ2-1, the V gene TRBV5-5; D uncertain. CDR1 is SGHKS and CDR2 is YYEKEE in the germline V gene (reference sequence). V was clipped by 3 bases and J by 0 bases, with 13 bases between them. The CDR3 consists of 16 residues.

The chain recombines TRBV5-4 with TRBJ2-3; maybe TRBD2 (6 bases). Germline CDR1 and CDR2: SGHNT and YYREEE (reference sequence). V lost 1 base to trimming and J lost 0 bases, with 15 bases between them. The CDR3 consists of 17 residues. The CDR3 spells CASSLRALATSTDTQYF. DNA of the CDR3: TGTGCCAGCAGCTTGCGGGCACTAGCAACTAGCACAGATACGCAGTATTTT.

Only one count was recorded for this clone. The genes are TRBV7-2 and TRBJ1-1, with TRBD1 matching over 8 bases. The CDR3 is made up of 18 amino acids. Trimming at V came to 2 bases and at J to 0 bases, leaving 11 bases not matched to a gene. Per germline, CDR1 SGHTA and CDR2 FQGNSA. The CDR3 loop reads CASSLYVAGGGLNTEAFF. The CDR3 bases are TGTGCCAGCAGCTTATATGTTGCAGGGGGCGGCCTGAACACTGAAGCTTTCTTT.

This chain uses TRBV19 with TRBJ1-1, with 11 nucleotides matching TRBD1. V dropped 2 bases and J dropped 5; count of bases not matched to a gene: 7. The CDR3 length is 16 residues. Looked up from germline, CDR1 is LNHDA and CDR2 is SQIVND (reference sequence). The CDR3 DNA reads TGTGCCAGTAGTATATTGGGACGGGACAGGGGGACTGAAGCTTTCTTT. It specifies CASSILGRDRGTEAFF. The whole variable domain, filled in from reference TRBV19 and TRBJ1-1, reads DGGITQSPKYLFRKEGQNVTLSCEQNLNHDAMYWYRQDPGQGLRLIYYSQIVNDFQKGDIAEGYSVSREKKESFPLTVTSAQKNPTAFYLCASSILGRDRGTEAFFGQGTRLTVV.

DNA of the CDR3: TGTGCCAGCAGTGAAGCGCGGGGACAGGAAGCTTTCTTT. This sequence encodes CASSEARGQEAFF. The chain has TRBV6-1 and TRBJ1-1, with 7 bases matching TRBD1. The germline CDR1 and CDR2 sequences are MNHNS and SASEGT. The CDR3 covers 13 residues. The V gene end was trimmed by 0 bases and the J gene end by 8 bases; junction bases not matched to a gene: 3.

This clone was detected only a few times. The rearrangement joins TRBV2 to TRBJ2-2; 9 bases line up with TRBD2. The CDR3 loop spans 16 amino acids. Trimming at V came to 7 bases and at J to 7 bases, leaving 13 bases not matched to a gene. Germline loops: CDR1 SNHLY, CDR2 FYNNEI. The CDR3 DNA follows: TGTGCCAGCACCACCGAAGGGACTAGCTCTGTCGGGGAGCTGTTTTTT. Its protein is CASTTEGTSSVGELFF.

The chain links TRBV30 to TRBJ1-3, with D unresolved. The CDR3 extends over 14 amino acids. CDR1 and CDR2 (germline): GTSNPN, SVGIG (reference sequence). V lost 2 bases to trimming and J lost 9 bases, with 17 bases between them. The CDR3 loop reads CAWSLLTARGTIYF. Here the CDR3 DNA reads TGTGCCTGGAGTTTGTTAACGGCACGGGGCACCATATATTTT.

This chain uses TRBV5-1 with TRBJ2-7, with D possibly matching TRBD2 (5 bases). V lost 0 bases and J lost 6, with 13 bases in between. The CDR3 loop spans 14 amino acids. Germline V gene lookup returns CDR1 SGHRS and CDR2 YFSETQ. The DNA for the CDR3 is TGCGCCAGCAGCTTGGCCGGGGTGGAGGCCGAGCAGTACTTC. This gives the protein CASSLAGVEAEQYF.

The V gene is TRBV2, the J gene TRBJ1-1, with 8 positions matching TRBD1. This CDR3 comprises 13 residues. V lost 5 bases to trimming and J lost 4 bases; unmatched junction nucleotides: 3. Germline CDR1 and CDR2: SNHLY and FYNNEI. CDR3 loop: CASSSTGGTEAFF. The DNA of the CDR3 is TGTGCCAGCAGTTCAACAGGGGGCACTGAAGCTTTCTTT.

J is TRBJ2-7 and V is TRBV19; D gene ambiguous. Trimming cost V 0 bases and J 6 bases, with 27 bases left between them. Germline V gene data show CDR1 as LNHDA and CDR2 as SQIVND (reference sequence). The CDR3 consists of 19 residues. CDR3 sequence reads: CASSIDSTLDFLLACEQYF. In DNA form, the CDR3 reads TGTGCCAGTAGTATAGATTCGACCCTTGACTTTCTACTGGCCTGCGAGCAGTACTTC. Full variable domain (remainder filled in from reference TRBV19 and TRBJ2-7): DGGITQSPKYLFRKEGQNVTLSCEQNLNHDAMYWYRQDPGQGLRLIYYSQIVNDFQKGDIAEGYSVSREKKESFPLTVTSAQKNPTAFYLCASSIDSTLDFLLACEQYFGPGTRLTVT.

The genes are TRBV27 and TRBJ1-5; 8 nucleotides line up with TRBD1. The CDR3 totals 18 residues. J gave up 2 bases and V 2 bases, and 11 bases lay outside the gene matches. Germline V CDR1 and CDR2: MNHEY, SMNVEV (reference sequence). CDR3 in DNA: TGTGCCAGCAGTTTAGTTGGCGCAGGGGGCTTTGGCAATCAGCCCCAGCATTTT. It encodes CASSLVGAGGFGNQPQHF.

The V and J genes are TRBV7-9 and TRBJ2-6; 8 bases fit TRBD1. Germline lookup yields CDR1 SEHNR and CDR2 FQNEAQ (reference sequence). After removal of 3 bases from V and 2 bases from J, the junction contained 0 bases not matched to a gene. The CDR3 length is 15 residues. The CDR3 region has the DNA TGTGCCAGCAGCTTGACAGGGGCTGGGGCCAACGTCCTGACTTTC. It encodes CASSLTGAGANVLTF.

The chain recombines TRBV27 with TRBJ1-2; D may be TRBD1 (6 bases). The V gene's germline CDR1 is MNHEY and CDR2 SMNVEV (reference sequence). Trimming removed 3 bases from V and 7 bases from J, with 12 bases in between. The CDR3 is 13 residues long. The CDR3 reads CASSFSGAPGYTF. The CDR3 bases are TGTGCCAGCAGTTTCTCAGGGGCGCCTGGCTACACCTTC.

The chain joins TRBV19 to TRBJ2-7, with 11 bases lining up with TRBD1. CDR1 and CDR2 from the germline V gene are LNHDA and SQIVND (reference sequence). Trimming at V came to 6 bases and at J to 2 bases, leaving 6 bases not matched to a gene. The CDR3 is made up of 15 amino acids. CDR3 bases: TGTGCCAGTAGGGCGGGACAGGGGGATACCTACGAGCAGTACTTC. Amino acid sequence: CASRAGQGDTYEQYF.

V is TRBV27 and J is TRBJ2-7, with 16 bases that match TRBD2. Trimming took 5 bases from V and 1 from J; bases not matched to a gene: 11. Germline loops: CDR1 MNHEY, CDR2 SMNVEV (reference sequence). The CDR3 length is 19 residues. In DNA, the CDR3 is TGTGCCAGCAGTCTCTGGGGACTAGCGGGAGGGCCCGAATCCTACGAGCAGTACTTC. The encoded protein is CASSLWGLAGGPESYEQYF.